This T cell receptor (beta chain) came from a study of CD8 T cells in Susac syndrome. This CDR3 has 14 amino acids. Trimming stripped 4 bases from V and 2 bases from J, with 12 bases between. The germline CDR1 and CDR2 sequences are SEHNR and FQNEAQ (reference sequence). RNA amounts of about 0.5 to 1 ug underwent reverse transcription with random hexamers. TCRdb analysed the immunoSEQ multiplex PCR reads with MiXCR anew, one entry per CDR3 protein. This sample has about 180,000 distinct CDR3 sequences, with 85% to 95% found just once. The CD8+ and CD4+ T cells were negatively isolated, with the TEMRA cells enriched by FACS.

Input material: CD4+ T cells from PBMCs. The clonotype originates from a human donor with Susac syndrome. The chain uses TRBV7-9 and TRBJ2-7; perhaps TRBD1 as D (6 bases). The CDR3 spells CASSYRDIPYEQYF. Here the CDR3 DNA reads TGTGCCAGCAGCTACCGGGACATCCCCTACGAGCAGTACTTC.